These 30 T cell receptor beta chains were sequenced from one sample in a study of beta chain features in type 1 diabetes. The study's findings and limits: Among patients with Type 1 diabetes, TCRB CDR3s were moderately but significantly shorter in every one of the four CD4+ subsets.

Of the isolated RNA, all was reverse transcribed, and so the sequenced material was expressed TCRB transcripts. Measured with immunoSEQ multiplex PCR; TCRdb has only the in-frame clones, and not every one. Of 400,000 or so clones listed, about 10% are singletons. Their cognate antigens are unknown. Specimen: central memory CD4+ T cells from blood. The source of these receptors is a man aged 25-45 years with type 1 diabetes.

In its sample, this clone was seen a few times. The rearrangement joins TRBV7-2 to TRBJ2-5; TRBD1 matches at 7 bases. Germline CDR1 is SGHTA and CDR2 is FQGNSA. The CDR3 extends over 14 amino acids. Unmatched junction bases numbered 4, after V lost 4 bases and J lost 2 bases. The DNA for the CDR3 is TGTGCCAGCAGCTCGGGACAGATGCAAGAGACCCAGTACTTC. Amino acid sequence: CASSSGQMQETQYF.

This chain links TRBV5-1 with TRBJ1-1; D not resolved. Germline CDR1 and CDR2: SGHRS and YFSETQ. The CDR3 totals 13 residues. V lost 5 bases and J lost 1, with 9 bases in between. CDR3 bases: TGCGCCAGCAGTACTGAACCGAACACTGAAGCTTTCTTT. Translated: CASSTEPNTEAFF.

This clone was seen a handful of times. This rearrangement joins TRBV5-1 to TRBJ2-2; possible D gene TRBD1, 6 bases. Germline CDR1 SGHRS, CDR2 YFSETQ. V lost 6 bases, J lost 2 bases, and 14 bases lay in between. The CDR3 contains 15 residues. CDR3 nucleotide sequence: TGCGCCAGCACCAACGGACAGAGCAACACCGGGGAGCTGTTTTTT. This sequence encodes CASTNGQSNTGELFF. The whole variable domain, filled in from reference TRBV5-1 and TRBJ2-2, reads KAGVTQTPRYLIKTRGQQVTLSCSPISGHRSVSWYQQTPGQGLQFLFEYFSETQRNKGNFPGRFSGRQFSNSRSEMNVSTLELGDSALYLCASTNGQSNTGELFFGEGSRLTVL.

The CDR3 protein is CASSEMGRDYGYTF. CDR3 in DNA: TGTGCCAGCAGTGAAATGGGGAGGGACTATGGCTACACCTTC. The rearrangement uses TRBV6-1 and TRBJ1-2; D not resolved. CDR3 length: 14 residues. Germline CDR1 is MNHNS and CDR2 is SASEGT. The germline V and J ends were trimmed by 2 bases and 3 bases, with 10 bases remaining between them.

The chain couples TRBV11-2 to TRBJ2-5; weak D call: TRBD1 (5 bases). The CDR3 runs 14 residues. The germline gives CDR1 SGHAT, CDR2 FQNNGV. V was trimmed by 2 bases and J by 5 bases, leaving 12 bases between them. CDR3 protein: CASSLKVRDETQYF. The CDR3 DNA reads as TGTGCCAGCAGCTTAAAAGTCAGGGATGAGACCCAGTACTTC.

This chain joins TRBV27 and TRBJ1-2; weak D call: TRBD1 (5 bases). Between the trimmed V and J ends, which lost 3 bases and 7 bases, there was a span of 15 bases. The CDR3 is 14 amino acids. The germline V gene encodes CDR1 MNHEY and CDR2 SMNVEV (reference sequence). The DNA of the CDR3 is TGTGCCAGCAGTTTGGCGGCAGGGAGTCGTGGCTACACCTTC. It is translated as CASSLAAGSRGYTF.

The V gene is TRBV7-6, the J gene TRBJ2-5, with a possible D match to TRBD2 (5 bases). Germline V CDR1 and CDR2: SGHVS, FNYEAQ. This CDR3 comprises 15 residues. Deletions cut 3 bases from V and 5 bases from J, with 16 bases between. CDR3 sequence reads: CASSLTLSERETQYF. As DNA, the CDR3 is TGTGCCAGCAGCTTGACCCTCTCGGAGCGGGAGACCCAGTACTTC.

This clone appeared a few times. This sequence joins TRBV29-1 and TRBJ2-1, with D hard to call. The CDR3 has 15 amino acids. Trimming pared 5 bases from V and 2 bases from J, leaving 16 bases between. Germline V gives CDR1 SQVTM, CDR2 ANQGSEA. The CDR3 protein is CSVSTGVSTYNEQFF. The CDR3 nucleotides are TGCAGCGTTAGTACGGGCGTAAGCACCTACAATGAGCAGTTCTTC.

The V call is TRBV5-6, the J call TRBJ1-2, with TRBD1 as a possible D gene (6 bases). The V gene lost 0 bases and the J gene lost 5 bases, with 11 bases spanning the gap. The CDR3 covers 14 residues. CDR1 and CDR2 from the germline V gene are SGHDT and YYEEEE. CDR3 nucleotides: TGTGCCAGCAGCTTGGAGGGGGGTGGATATGGCTACACCTTC. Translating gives CASSLEGGGYGYTF.

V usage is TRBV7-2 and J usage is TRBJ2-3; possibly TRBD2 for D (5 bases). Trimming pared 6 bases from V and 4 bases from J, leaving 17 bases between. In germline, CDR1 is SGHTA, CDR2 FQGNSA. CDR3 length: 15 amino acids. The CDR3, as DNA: TGTGCCAGCAGTATTAACACCCCGGGGTCAGATACGCAGTATTTT. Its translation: CASSINTPGSDTQYF.

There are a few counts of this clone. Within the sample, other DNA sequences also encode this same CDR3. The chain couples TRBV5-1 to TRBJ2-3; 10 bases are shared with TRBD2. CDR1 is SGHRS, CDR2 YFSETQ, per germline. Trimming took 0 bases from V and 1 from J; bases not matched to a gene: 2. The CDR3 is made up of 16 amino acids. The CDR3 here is CASSLGTSGGTDTQYF. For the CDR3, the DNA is TGCGCCAGCAGCTTGGGTACTAGCGGGGGCACAGATACGCAGTATTTT. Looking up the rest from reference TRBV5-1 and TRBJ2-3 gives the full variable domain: KAGVTQTPRYLIKTRGQQVTLSCSPISGHRSVSWYQQTPGQGLQFLFEYFSETQRNKGNFPGRFSGRQFSNSRSEMNVSTLELGDSALYLCASSLGTSGGTDTQYFGPGTRLTVL.

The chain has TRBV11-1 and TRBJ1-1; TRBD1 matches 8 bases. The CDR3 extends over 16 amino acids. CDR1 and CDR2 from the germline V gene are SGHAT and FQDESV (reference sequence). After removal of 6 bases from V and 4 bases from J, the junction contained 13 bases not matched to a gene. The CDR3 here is CASSPRQGTGGTEAFF. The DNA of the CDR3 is TGTGCCAGCAGTCCGAGACAGGGGACCGGGGGCACTGAAGCTTTCTTT. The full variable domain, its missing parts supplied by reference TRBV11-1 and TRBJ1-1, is EAEVAQSPRYKITEKSQAVAFWCDPISGHATLYWYRQILGQGPELLVQFQDESVVDDSQLPKDRFSAERLKGVDSTLKIQPAELGDSAMYLCASSPRQGTGGTEAFFGQGTRLTVV.

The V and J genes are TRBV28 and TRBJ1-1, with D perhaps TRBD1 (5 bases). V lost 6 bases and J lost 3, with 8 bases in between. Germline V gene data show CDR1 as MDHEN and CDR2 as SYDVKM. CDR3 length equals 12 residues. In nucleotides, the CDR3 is TGTGCCAGCAGCGGGGGATACACTGAAGCTTTCTTT. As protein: CASSGGYTEAFF.

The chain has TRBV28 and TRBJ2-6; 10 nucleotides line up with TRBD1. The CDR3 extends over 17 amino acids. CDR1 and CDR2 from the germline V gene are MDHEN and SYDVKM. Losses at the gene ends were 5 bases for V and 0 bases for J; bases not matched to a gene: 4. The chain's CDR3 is CASSGRQGASGANVLTF. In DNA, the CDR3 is TGTGCCAGCAGTGGCAGACAGGGGGCCTCTGGGGCCAACGTCCTGACTTTC.

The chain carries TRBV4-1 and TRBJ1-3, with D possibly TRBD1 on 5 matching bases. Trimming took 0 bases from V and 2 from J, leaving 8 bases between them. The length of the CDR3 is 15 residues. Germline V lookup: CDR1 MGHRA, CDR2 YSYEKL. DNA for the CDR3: TGCGCCAGCAGCCAAGATTGGGACGCTGGAAACACCATATATTTT. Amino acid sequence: CASSQDWDAGNTIYF.

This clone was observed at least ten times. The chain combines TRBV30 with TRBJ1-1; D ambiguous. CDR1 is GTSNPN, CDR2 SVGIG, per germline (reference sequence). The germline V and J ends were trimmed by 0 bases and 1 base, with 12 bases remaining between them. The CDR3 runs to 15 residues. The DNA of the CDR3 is TGTGCCTGGAGTGTAGTTCGGCAGTCGAACACTGAAGCTTTCTTT. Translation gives CAWSVVRQSNTEAFF.

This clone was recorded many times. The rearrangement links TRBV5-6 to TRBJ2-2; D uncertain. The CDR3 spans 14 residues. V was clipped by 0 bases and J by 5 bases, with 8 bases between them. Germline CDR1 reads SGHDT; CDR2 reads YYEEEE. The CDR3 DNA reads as TGTGCCAGCAGCTTGGTGGCAGTTACCGGGGAGCTGTTTTTT. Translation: CASSLVAVTGELFF.

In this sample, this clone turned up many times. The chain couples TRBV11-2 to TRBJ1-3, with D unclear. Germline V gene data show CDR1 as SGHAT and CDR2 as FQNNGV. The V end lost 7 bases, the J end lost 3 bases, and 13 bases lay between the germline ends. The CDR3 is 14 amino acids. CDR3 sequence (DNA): TGTGCCAGCAAAGCTACGGACGGTGGAAACACCATATATTTT. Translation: CASKATDGGNTIYF.

The CDR3, as DNA: TGTGCCAGCACCCTAAGTACAGGGGTTACTGGAAACACCATATATTTT. This sequence encodes CASTLSTGVTGNTIYF. This chain uses TRBV7-9 with TRBJ1-3, with 7 bases matching TRBD1. The CDR3 sequence is 16 residues long. The V gene end was trimmed by 7 bases and the J gene end by 2 bases; junction bases not matched to a gene: 11. Germline CDR1 SEHNR, CDR2 FQNEAQ (reference sequence).

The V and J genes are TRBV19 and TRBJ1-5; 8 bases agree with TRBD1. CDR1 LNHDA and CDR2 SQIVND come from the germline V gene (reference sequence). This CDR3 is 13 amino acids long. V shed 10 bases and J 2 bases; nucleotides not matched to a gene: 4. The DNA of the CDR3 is TGTGCCATCCAGGGGGCGGGCAATCAGCCCCAGCATTTT. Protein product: CAIQGAGNQPQHF. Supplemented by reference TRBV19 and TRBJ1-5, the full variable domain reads DGGITQSPKYLFRKEGQNVTLSCEQNLNHDAMYWYRQDPGQGLRLIYYSQIVNDFQKGDIAEGYSVSREKKESFPLTVTSAQKNPTAFYLCAIQGAGNQPQHFGDGTRLSIL.

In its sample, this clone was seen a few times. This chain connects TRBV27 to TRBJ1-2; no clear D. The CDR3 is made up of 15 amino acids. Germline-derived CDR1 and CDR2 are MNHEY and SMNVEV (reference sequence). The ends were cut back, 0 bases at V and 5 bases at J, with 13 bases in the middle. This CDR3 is CASSLSPGIGYGYTF. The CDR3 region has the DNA TGTGCCAGCAGTTTATCGCCGGGGATAGGATATGGCTACACCTTC.

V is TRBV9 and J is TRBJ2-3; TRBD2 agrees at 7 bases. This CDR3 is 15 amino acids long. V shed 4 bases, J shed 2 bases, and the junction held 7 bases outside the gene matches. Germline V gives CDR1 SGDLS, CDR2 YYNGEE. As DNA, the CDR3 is TGTGCCAGCAGCCTAGCGGCAGCATACACAGATACGCAGTATTTT. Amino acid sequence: CASSLAAAYTDTQYF.

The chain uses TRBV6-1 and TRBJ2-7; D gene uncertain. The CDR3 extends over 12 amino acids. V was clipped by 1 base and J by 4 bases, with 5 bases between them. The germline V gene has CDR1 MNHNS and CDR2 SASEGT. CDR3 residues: CASSEVMYEQYF. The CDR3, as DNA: TGTGCCAGCAGTGAAGTTATGTACGAGCAGTACTTC.

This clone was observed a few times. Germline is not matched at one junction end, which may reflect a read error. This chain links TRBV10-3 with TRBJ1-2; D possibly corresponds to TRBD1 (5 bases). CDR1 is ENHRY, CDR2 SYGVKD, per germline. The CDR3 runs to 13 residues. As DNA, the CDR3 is TGTGCCAGCAGTTTGGGGGCTAACTATGGCTACACCTTC. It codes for CASSLGANYGYTF.

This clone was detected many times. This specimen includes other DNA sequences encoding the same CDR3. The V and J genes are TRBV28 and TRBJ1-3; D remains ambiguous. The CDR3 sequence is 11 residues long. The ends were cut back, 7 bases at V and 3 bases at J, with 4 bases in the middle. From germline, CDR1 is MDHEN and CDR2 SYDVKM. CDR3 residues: CASIGGNTIYF. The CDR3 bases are TGTGCCAGCATAGGTGGAAACACCATATATTTT.

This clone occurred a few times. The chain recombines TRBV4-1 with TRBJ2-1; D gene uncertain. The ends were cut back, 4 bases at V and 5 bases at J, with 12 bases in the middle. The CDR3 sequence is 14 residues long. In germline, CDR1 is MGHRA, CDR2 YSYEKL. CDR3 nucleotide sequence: TGCGCCAGCAGCCGAGATCTCATAGACAATGAGCAGTTCTTC. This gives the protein CASSRDLIDNEQFF.

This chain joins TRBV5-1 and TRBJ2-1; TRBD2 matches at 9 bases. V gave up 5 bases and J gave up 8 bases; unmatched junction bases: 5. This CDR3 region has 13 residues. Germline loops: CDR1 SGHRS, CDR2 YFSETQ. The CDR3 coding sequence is TGCGCCAGCAGGCTAGCGGGAATCGATGAGCAGTTCTTC. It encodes CASRLAGIDEQFF.

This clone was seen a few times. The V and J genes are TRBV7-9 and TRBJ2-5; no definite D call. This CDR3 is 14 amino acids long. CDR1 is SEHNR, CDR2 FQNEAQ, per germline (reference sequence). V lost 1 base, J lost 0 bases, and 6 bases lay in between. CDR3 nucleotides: TGTGCCAGCAGCTTAGTTTACAACCAAGAGACCCAGTACTTC. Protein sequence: CASSLVYNQETQYF.

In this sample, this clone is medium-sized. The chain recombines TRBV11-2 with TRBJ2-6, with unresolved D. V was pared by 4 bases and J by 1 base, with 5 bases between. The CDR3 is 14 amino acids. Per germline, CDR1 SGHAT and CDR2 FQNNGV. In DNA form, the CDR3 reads TGTGCCAGCAGCTCCTTATCTGGGGCCAACGTCCTGACTTTC. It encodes CASSSLSGANVLTF.

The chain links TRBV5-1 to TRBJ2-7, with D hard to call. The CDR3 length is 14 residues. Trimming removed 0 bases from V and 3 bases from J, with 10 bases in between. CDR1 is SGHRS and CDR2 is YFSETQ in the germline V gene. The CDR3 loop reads CASSLVLFSYEQYF. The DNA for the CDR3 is TGCGCCAGCAGCTTGGTCTTATTCAGCTACGAGCAGTACTTC.